This T cell receptor (beta chain) was captured in a study of blood T cell repertoires in COVID-19. Study background: COVID-19 samples collected from the United States, Italy and Spain covered acute and convalescent phases. The cDNA or gDNA used as material had been derived from T cells, B-cell-depleted T cells, or PBMCs.

In the original processing: Amplified reference gene primers provided the basis for estimating nucleated cell counts. The data were produced by immunoSEQ multiplex PCR, yet TCRdb's version contains in-frame clones alone and is incomplete. V and J calls and clone size are copied from that table; D and trimming were computed from the DNA. The data contain hundreds of thousands of clones, about 85% of them singletons. There are 12 residues in the CDR3. V was clipped by 9 bases and J by 10 bases, with 19 bases between them. CDR1 SGHKS and CDR2 YYEKEE come from the germline V gene (reference sequence). The specimen sequenced was peripheral blood. This sequence was found in a woman between 18 and 29 years old who had recovered from COVID-19. V and J are TRBV5-5 and TRBJ1-1, with D possibly TRBD1 on 5 matching bases. The CDR3 reads CATGGGSLAAFF. The CDR3 bases are TGTGCCACAGGCGGGGGGAGTCTTGCAGCTTTCTTT.